The 6 T cell receptor beta chains below come from one sample, sequenced in a study of blood T cell repertoires in COVID-19. Profiled with immunoSEQ multiplex PCR; TCRdb holds only in-frame clones, not every one. The table lists 310,000 or so clones, around four fifths of them singletons. The sequenced sample was peripheral blood. Receptors were obtained from a woman aged 45-65 years with acute or convalescent COVID-19.

V gene TRBV5-8 combines with J gene TRBJ2-3; a possible D gene is TRBD2 (5 bases). With 4 bases removed from V and 2 bases from J, the gap between germline ends came to 11 bases. The CDR3 is 14 amino acids. Germline values: CDR1 SGHTS, CDR2 YDEGEE. The CDR3 loop is CASSRKAATDTQYF. The CDR3 DNA sequence: TGTGCCAGCAGCCGGAAAGCGGCCACAGATACGCAGTATTTT.

The rearrangement links TRBV5-6 to TRBJ2-4, with D possibly matching TRBD2 (5 bases). The CDR3 spans 15 residues. Germline V lookup: CDR1 SGHDT, CDR2 YYEEEE. The V gene lost 6 bases and the J gene lost 0 bases, with 13 bases spanning the gap. CDR3: CASNTGKGAKNIQYF. The CDR3 nucleotides are TGTGCCAGCAATACGGGGAAGGGAGCCAAAAACATTCAGTACTTC.

The chain couples TRBV28 to TRBJ1-2, with D uncertain. Germline loops: CDR1 MDHEN, CDR2 SYDVKM. The ends were cut back, 7 bases at V and 6 bases at J, with 21 bases in the middle. The CDR3 is 15 amino acids. The CDR3 nucleotides read TGTGCCAGCACCATAGGAGCTTTTGAATCGAATGGCTACACCTTC. It yields the protein CASTIGAFESNGYTF.

The genes are TRBV7-2 and TRBJ2-5, with 8 bases fitting TRBD2. The CDR3 runs to 15 residues. The trim removed 6 bases at V and 7 bases at J, leaving 13 bases unmatched. CDR1 is SGHTA, CDR2 FQGNSA, per germline. CDR3 sequence: CASSSGTSVRATQYF. The CDR3 DNA reads as TGTGCCAGCAGTTCCGGGACTAGTGTTCGGGCGACCCAGTACTTC.

The chain recombines TRBV29-1 with TRBJ2-5, with D unclear. The CDR3 loop spans 14 amino acids. Germline V gives CDR1 SQVTM, CDR2 ANQGSEA. The V end was cut by 0 bases, the J end by 5 bases, with 13 bases between. This CDR3 is CSVEDPGIGETQYF. Written as DNA, the CDR3 is TGCAGCGTTGAAGATCCGGGTATTGGGGAGACCCAGTACTTC.

V gene TRBV19 combines with J gene TRBJ1-5, with D possibly TRBD1 on 6 matching bases. The V gene lost 6 bases and the J gene lost 5 bases, with 14 bases spanning the gap. The CDR3 runs 14 residues. Germline CDR1 is LNHDA and CDR2 is SQIVND (reference sequence). CDR3 amino acids: CASRDQGRDQPQHF. The CDR3 DNA follows: TGTGCCAGTAGGGATCAGGGGCGCGATCAGCCCCAGCATTTT.